Listed below are T cell receptor beta chains from one sample, sequenced in a study of T cells after yellow fever vaccination. TCRdb reprocessed the 5' RACE reads with MiXCR, giving one entry per CDR3 protein. The table includes a few hundred thousand distinct CDR3 sequences, approximately 7% detected once. The sample here was PBMCs, taken approximately 47 days after the first yellow fever vaccination. These receptors originate from a man between 18 and 29 years old who received the YFV17D yellow fever vaccine. Both conserved end residues are part of each CDR3. A D gene is named only where the DNA matches it firmly. Clone size is given for some rows only: seen once, a few or many times, or a class if the clone is expanded.

V gene	D gene	clone size	J gene	CDR3 DNA	CDR3 protein
TRBV11-2	TRBD1	NA	TRBJ2-5	TGTGCCAGCAGCTTAAGAGACAGGGGGTTCCAGTACTTC	CASSLRDRGFQYF
TRBV7-2	TRBD2	few	TRBJ2-1	TGTGCCAGCAGCGCCTGGACTAGCGGGGGCCCCAATGAGCAGTTCTTC	CASSAWTSGGPNEQFF
TRBV5-1	NA	many	TRBJ2-5	TGTGCCAGCAGTGACCAAGAGACCCAGTACTTC	CASSDQETQYF
TRBV18	TRBD1	few	TRBJ2-1	TGTGCCAGCTCACCACCGATGGGACAGGGGACCAATGAGCAGTTCTTC	CASSPPMGQGTNEQFF
TRBV4-3	NA	NA	TRBJ2-5	TGCGCCAGCAGCCAAGATTTGGGCAGGGGAGACTACCCAGAGACCCAGTACTTC	CASSQDLGRGDYPETQYF
TRBV7-9	NA	NA	TRBJ2-1	TGTGCCAGCAGCTTCGAGGGGATGGGTGATGAGCAGTTCTTC	CASSFEGMGDEQFF
TRBV5-1	TRBD2	few	TRBJ2-3	TGCGCCAGCAGCTTGGTAGCGGGGGTCCGCACAGATACGCAGTATTTT	CASSLVAGVRTDTQYF
TRBV7-2	NA	NA	TRBJ2-2	TGTGCCAGCAGCCCAGCGGGACAGTACACCGGGGAGCTGTTTTTT	CASSPAGQYTGELFF
TRBV20-1	NA	few	TRBJ2-6	TGCAGTGCTAGAGCCTCTGGGGCCAACGTCCTGACTTTC	CSARASGANVLTF
TRBV27	NA	NA	TRBJ1-5	TGTGCCAGCAGTCCCCCCAGCAATGTCAATCAGCCCCAGCATTTT	CASSPPSNVNQPQHF
TRBV5-1	TRBD1	NA	TRBJ2-2	TGCGCCTGCACGCCCCAGGGGGCCGGGGAGCTGTTTTTT	CACTPQGAGELFF
TRBV2	NA	few	TRBJ2-5	TGTGCCAGCAGTGAAGCGACCGGGGCCTGGGGGGAGACCCAGTACTTC	CASSEATGAWGETQYF
TRBV3-1	NA	few	TRBJ1-1	TGTGCCAGCAGCCAAGAAGGCAGGGCCACTGAAGCTTTCTTT	CASSQEGRATEAFF
TRBV6-1	NA	NA	TRBJ1-1	TGTGCCAGCAGTATCCGACGGGCCAACACTGAAGCTTTCTTT	CASSIRRANTEAFF
TRBV12-3/TRBV12-4	NA	many	TRBJ2-5	TGTGCCAGCAGTCTACAGACGTCCCGGGAGACCCAGTACTTC	CASSLQTSRETQYF
TRBV10-3	TRBD1	NA	TRBJ1-4	TGTGCCATCAGTGAGTTTGGACAGGGGCAGACTAATGAAAAACAGTTTTTT	CAISEFGQGQTNEKQFF
TRBV6-2/TRBV6-3	NA	NA	TRBJ2-5	TGTGCCAGCAGTTTCTATCAGGGGGGACGGGAGACCCAGTACTTC	CASSFYQGGRETQYF
TRBV7-2	TRBD2	few	TRBJ2-6	TGTGCCAGCAGCGCCGGAGGCGGGGGGGCCCCCAACGTCCTGACTTTC	CASSAGGGGAPNVLTF
TRBV12-3/TRBV12-4	NA	NA	TRBJ2-7	TGTGCCAGCAGTCCTGAAGGGTCTCGAGGGTACGAGCAGTACTTC	CASSPEGSRGYEQYF
TRBV4-2	NA	few	TRBJ2-5	TGTGCCAGCAGCCAAGATGGTCGGGGGGCAGAGACCCAGTACTTC	CASSQDGRGAETQYF
TRBV5-6	NA	NA	TRBJ2-1	TGTGCCAGCAGGGCCGGGACTCCTCCCTACAATGAGCAGTTCTTC	CASRAGTPPYNEQFF
TRBV20-1	TRBD2	NA	TRBJ2-5	TGCAGTGCGTGGAATAGCGGGGGGGTCCAAGAGACCCAGTACTTC	CSAWNSGGVQETQYF
TRBV5-1	NA	NA	TRBJ2-1	TGCGCCAGCAGCTTGGTGGGGGGTAATAGTGAGCAGTTCTTC	CASSLVGGNSEQFF
TRBV5-1	TRBD2	few	TRBJ2-5	TGCGCCAGCAGCGCGGGGGGCAGGCTACAAGAGACCCAGTACTTC	CASSAGGRLQETQYF
TRBV29-1	NA	NA	TRBJ2-3	TGCAGCGTTGAGAGGGGCCCAGATACGCAGTATTTT	CSVERGPDTQYF
TRBV7-2	NA	many	TRBJ2-3	TGTGCCAGCAGCTCCGGACCAAGCACAGATACGCAGTATTTT	CASSSGPSTDTQYF
TRBV7-9	TRBD1	NA	TRBJ2-7	TGTGCCAGCAGCGAACAGGGGAGTCGGCACGAGCAGTACTTC	CASSEQGSRHEQYF
TRBV4-3	NA	many	TRBJ1-6	TGCGCCAGCAGCCAAGACAGGGGTCGTAATTCACCCCTCCACTTT	CASSQDRGRNSPLHF
TRBV12-3/TRBV12-4	TRBD2	NA	TRBJ2-3	TGTGCCAGCAGCCTTAGCGGGGGGATCACAGATACGCAGTATTTT	CASSLSGGITDTQYF
TRBV20-1	NA	NA	TRBJ2-3	TGCAGTGCTAGATATGGGCTCACAGATACGCAGTATTTT	CSARYGLTDTQYF
TRBV12-5	TRBD1	few	TRBJ2-2	TGTGCTAGTGGGTCGGGACAGGGGAACACCGGGGAGCTGTTTTTT	CASGSGQGNTGELFF
TRBV7-9	NA	few	TRBJ2-2	TGTGCCAGCGGGACGCGACTCAGGACGAACACCGGGGAGCTGTTTTTT	CASGTRLRTNTGELFF
TRBV30	TRBD1	few	TRBJ2-1	TGTGCCTGGAGTTGGGGGCAGGGGGCCTACTCTGAGCAGTTCTTC	CAWSWGQGAYSEQFF
TRBV20-1	TRBD1	few	TRBJ1-3	TGCAGTGCTAATACAGGGGCCTCTGGAAACACCATATATTTT	CSANTGASGNTIYF
TRBV20-1	NA	NA	TRBJ1-3	TGCAGTGCTAGAGATAGGAACACCATATATTTT	CSARDRNTIYF
TRBV19	NA	few	TRBJ2-7	TGTGCCACCGGAGGCTGGCGGGGCTCCTACGAGCAGTACTTC	CATGGWRGSYEQYF
TRBV20-1	NA	few	TRBJ2-5	TGCAGTGCTAGATGGCTCGTCGGTACTCAAGAGACCCAGTACTTC	CSARWLVGTQETQYF
TRBV20-1	NA	NA	TRBJ2-7	TGCAGTGCTAGGGCCGCCAGCTCCTACGAGCAGTACTTC	CSARAASSYEQYF
TRBV11-2	NA	NA	TRBJ2-2	TGTGCCAGCAGCTTGAGAGGAGCGGACACCGGGGAGCTGTTTTTT	CASSLRGADTGELFF
TRBV18	NA	NA	TRBJ2-3	TGTGCCAGCTCACCGGAACTAGATACGCAGTATTTT	CASSPELDTQYF
TRBV5-1	TRBD2	many	TRBJ2-1	TGCGCCAGCGCAGTAGCGGGGGCCGACAATGAGCAGTTCTTC	CASAVAGADNEQFF
TRBV5-1	NA	few	TRBJ1-4	TGCGCCAGCAGACTACACACAGGGGAAAAACTGTTTTTT	CASRLHTGEKLFF
TRBV7-2	NA	NA	TRBJ2-3	TGTGCCAGCAGCTTATATGTGACGGGGACCGGCACAGATACGCAGTATTTT	CASSLYVTGTGTDTQYF
TRBV19	NA	NA	TRBJ1-5	TGTGCCAGTAGTCCCCAGGGGTCCCGCAATCAGCCCCAGCATTTT	CASSPQGSRNQPQHF
TRBV29-1	TRBD1	few	TRBJ2-7	TGCAGCGTTACCAGGGGGCGCGTCTACGAGCAGTACTTC	CSVTRGRVYEQYF
TRBV20-1	TRBD2	NA	TRBJ2-3	TGCAGTGCTCCTCTGACTAGCGGGGGTACCACAGATACGCAGTATTTT	CSAPLTSGGTTDTQYF
TRBV6-5	NA	many	TRBJ2-3	TGTGCCAGCAGTTACCAGACTGGCCGAGATACGCAGTATTTT	CASSYQTGRDTQYF
TRBV18	TRBD1	many	TRBJ1-6	TGTGCCAGCTCAGTTGGGACAGGCGCTTATTCACCCCTCCACTTT	CASSVGTGAYSPLHF
TRBV3-1	TRBD2	NA	TRBJ2-3	TGTGCCAGCAGCCGGACTAGCGGGGGCCTCACAGATACGCAGTATTTT	CASSRTSGGLTDTQYF
TRBV5-1	TRBD1	many	TRBJ1-6	TGCGCCAGCAGCCCCTCCAGGGGGCCTTCACCCCTCCACTTT	CASSPSRGPSPLHF
TRBV28	NA	few	TRBJ2-5	TGTGCCAGCAAGCTCCCCATGTTAGAGACCCAGTACTTC	CASKLPMLETQYF
TRBV7-6	TRBD2	NA	TRBJ2-6	TGTGCCAGCAGCTTAGCCCGGGGGGGGTCTGGGGCCAACGTCCTGACTTTC	CASSLARGGSGANVLTF
TRBV12-3/TRBV12-4	NA	many	TRBJ2-1	TGTGCCAGCAGTTTTGGACTCTCCTACAATGAGCAGTTCTTC	CASSFGLSYNEQFF
TRBV27	TRBD1	NA	TRBJ1-2	TGTGCCAGCAGTTTAAAGGGGGCAAGCTATGGCTACACCTTC	CASSLKGASYGYTF
TRBV5-1	TRBD1	few	TRBJ1-2	TGCGCCAGCAGCTTGGACCCAGGGGGAGTGAATGGCTACACCTTC	CASSLDPGGVNGYTF
TRBV9	TRBD1	NA	TRBJ2-1	TGTGCCAGCAGCGTAGGAACAGGGACAGGGCTTGAGCAGTTCTTC	CASSVGTGTGLEQFF
TRBV5-4	NA	few	TRBJ2-1	TGTGCCAGCAGCCGGCGCGTGCGGGGCGCCCGGGGTTATGAGCAGTTCTTC	CASSRRVRGARGYEQFF
TRBV5-1	NA	NA	TRBJ2-2	TGCGCCAGCAGCTTAACAGAAAGGTACACCGGGGAGCTGTTTTTT	CASSLTERYTGELFF
TRBV4-2	NA	few	TRBJ2-7	TGTGCCAGCAGCCCACTCGGCGGGGACTACGAGCAGTACTTC	CASSPLGGDYEQYF